This TCR beta chain was observed in a study of CD8 T cells in Susac syndrome (dated by TCRdb to about 2019). Context from the whole study: The study used repertoire sequencing to test whether antigen drove CD8+ T cell activation and differentiation in Susac syndrome.

Peripheral blood CD8+ and CD4+ T cells from healthy donors, Susac syndrome patients and multiple sclerosis patients were profiled using high-throughput TCR beta sequencing. Multiple sclerosis controls were treatment-naive patients with stable or active relapsing-remitting disease fulfilling revised McDonald criteria. Bulk CD8+ and CD4+ T cells were purified by magnetic negative isolation, whereas CD8+ TEMRA cells were enriched by FACS. Blood was drawn into EDTA tubes, processed within 24 hours, and PBMCs were isolated by density gradient centrifugation. PBMCs destined for TCR sequencing were cryopreserved in liquid nitrogen and later thawed in a 37 °C water bath. The sorted or isolated CD4+, CD8+ and CD8+ TEMRA cells had a purity of 90% or higher. Overall results and qualifications from the work: The TCR sequencing and HLA analysis was acknowledged to have included a relatively small number of individuals.

As to this clonotype: Its antigen remains undetermined. No much larger clonotype is one base removed from it; base qualities were not supplied.

Trimming costs V 7 bases and J 4 bases, and their ends lie 16 bases apart. The CDR3 has 13 amino acids, counting the end cysteine and phenylalanine. CDR3 DNA is the only sequence kept; it has 39 bases, read in frame from the first base. Per the germline V gene (reference sequence), GTSNPN is the CDR1 and SVGIG is the CDR2. RNA was extracted using the RNeasy kit, and roughly 0.5 to 1 microgram was reverse transcribed with random hexamers. The immunoSEQ multiplex PCR assay, which covers 54 Vbeta and 13 Jbeta segments, was used to amplify TCR beta CDR3 regions. PCR amplification bias was corrected by using a synthetic template baseline for primer optimization and computational correction. The published analysis was carried out like this. Reads were annotated to V, D and J genes per IMGT and analyzed with immunoSEQ Analyzer, keeping only productive sequences. Clonality was computed as one minus Shannon entropy normalized by log2 of the number of productive unique sequences. For each patient and control, public and private clones were evaluated within the 100 most prevalent clones. Clones were defined as Susac-specific when absent from the healthy and MS cohorts, from fewer than 1,200 published viral clones and from other ImmuneACCESS disease sequences. TCRdb's own reprocessing of the public reads used fastp at Q25 and MiXCR and kept productive beta chains. Merged by CDR3 protein, the rows form single entries marked with the most common genes and DNA. TCRdb's processing, not the authors' own work, is the source of the V and J calls. For this sample there are some 100,000 distinct CDR3 sequences; 93% appear just once. In total, the top ten clones hold about 0.096% of the sample.

The chain was built from TRBV30 and TRBJ1-2; no D gene is confidently identified. The sequencing sample was made of CD4+ T cells from PBMCs. This clonotype was sampled from a human donor with multiple sclerosis. This receptor carries the CDR3 CAFQPDPFYGYTF. The nucleotide sequence reads as follows: TGTGCCTTTCAACCGGACCCGTTCTATGGCTACACCTTC. The full variable domain, completed from the reference TRBV30 and TRBJ1-2 proteins outside the CDR3, reads SQTIHQWPATLVQPVGSPLSLECTVEGTSNPNLYWYRQAAGRGLQLLFYSVGIGQISSEVPQNLSASRPQDRQFILSSKKLLLSDSGFYLCAFQPDPFYGYTFGSGTRLTVV.